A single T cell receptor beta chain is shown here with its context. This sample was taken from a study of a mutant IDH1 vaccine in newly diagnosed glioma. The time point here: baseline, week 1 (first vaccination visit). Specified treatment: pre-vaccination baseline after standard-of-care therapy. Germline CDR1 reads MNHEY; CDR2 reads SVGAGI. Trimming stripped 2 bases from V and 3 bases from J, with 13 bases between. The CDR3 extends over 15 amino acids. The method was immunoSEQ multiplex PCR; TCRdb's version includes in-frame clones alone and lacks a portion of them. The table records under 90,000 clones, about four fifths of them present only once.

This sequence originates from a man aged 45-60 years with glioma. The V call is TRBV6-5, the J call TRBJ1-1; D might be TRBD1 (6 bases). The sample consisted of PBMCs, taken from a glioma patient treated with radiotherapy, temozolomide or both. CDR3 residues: CASSYETGRDTEAFF. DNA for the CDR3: TGTGCCAGCAGTTACGAGACAGGCCGGGACACTGAAGCTTTCTTT.